This T cell receptor beta chain was profiled in a study of blood T cell repertoires in COVID-19. Study-wide background: Samples came from the United States, Italy and Spain, spanning acute and convalescent COVID-19. The analysed material was cDNA or gDNA that came from T cells, B-cell-depleted T cells, or PBMCs.

In the authors' methods: Reference gene primer amplification in the assay estimated nucleated cell counts. The repertoire was sequenced with immunoSEQ multiplex PCR; TCRdb's copy has only in-frame clones and lacks some. V and J calls and clone size are copied from that table; D and trimming were computed from the DNA. The sample lists some 70,000 clones, around 89% occurring once. CDR3 size: 19 residues. With V trimmed by 1 base and J by 3 bases, 12 bases remained unmatched. Germline V gene sequence: CDR1 MNHEY, CDR2 SMNVEV (reference sequence). In this sample, this clone turned up once. Sequencing was done on a sample of peripheral blood. This clonotype was obtained from a woman older than 75 with active COVID-19. This chain joins TRBV27 and TRBJ1-4; 9 nucleotides line up with TRBD1. The CDR3 bases are TGTGCCAGCAGTTTATATTCGGGACAGGGAGGGGGATCTAATGAAAAACTGTTTTTT. This sequence encodes CASSLYSGQGGGSNEKLFF.